This entry is about one TCR beta chain. Its antigen is undetermined. TCRdb re-called the 5' RACE reads and gives one entry per CDR3 protein, without DNA. The sample has about 380,000 distinct CDR3 sequences. This sample was taken from a study of monozygotic twins with inflammatory bowel disease. Germline V gene data show CDR1 as KGHSH and CDR2 as LQKENI. The CDR3 is 17 amino acids. Whole-study findings and limits: IBD patients had lower TCRbeta diversity (inverse Simpson) than healthy co-twins. Immunosuppressive treatment differences may have increased patient repertoire variability.

The chain couples TRBV18 to TRBJ1-6; the D call of TRBD1 rests on TCRdb alone, since no DNA is present to check it. The TCR sequence derives from a human donor with ulcerative colitis or Crohn's disease, or a healthy co-twin of an affected twin (not recorded which). The sequenced sample consisted of blood. CDR3 region: CASSPRRGLGVNSPLHF.